A selection of T cell receptor beta chains follows, all from one sample in a study of T cells in Graves' hyperthyroidism and ophthalmopathy. TCRdb independently ran MiXCR on the multiplex PCR reads; one entry per CDR3 protein. Among hundreds of thousands of distinct CDR3 sequences, just over 45% were seen once, and the ten largest hold just over 8%. Sample: peripheral blood or thyroid tissue (not recorded which). The receptor set was obtained from a woman between 18 and 30 years old with Graves' hyperthyroidism. CDR3s leave out the opening cysteine and the closing phenylalanine or tryptophan. Not every row has a clone size; where given, it reads once, few, many or a size class.

TRBV6-6	NA	TRBJ2-7	12	ASSYSRGSNEQY
TRBV5-1	NA	TRBJ1-1	13	ASGLVGRENTEAF
TRBV7-8	NA	TRBJ2-7	13	ASSLTGSVSYEQY
TRBV14	few	TRBJ1-3	11	ASSRPPGASIY
TRBV7-8	few	TRBJ2-7	14	ASSQGGLAESYEQY
TRBV2	NA	TRBJ2-5	9	ASRDQGAQY
TRBV7-8	many	TRBJ1-4	10	ASSAGGEKLF
TRBV15	once	TRBJ1-2	13	ATSRDVTGEIGYT
TRBV25-1	NA	TRBJ2-5	10	ASSEFRETQY
TRBV29-1	NA	TRBJ2-7	12	SVVGTSGVSEQY
TRBV7-9	many	TRBJ1-5	12	ASSLGVNNQPQH
TRBV5-1	NA	TRBJ1-3	14	ASSLAVRGNGNTIY
TRBV10-3	NA	TRBJ1-3	14	AISDRTGGPGNTIY
TRBV25-1	NA	TRBJ1-2	11	ASSGWTGRGYT
TRBV24-1	few	TRBJ2-3	13	ATSEASGGEDTQY
TRBV20-1	NA	TRBJ2-7	11	SADGSSYNEQY
TRBV29-1	few	TRBJ1-2	15	SVEDMDRDLRNYGYT
TRBV20-1	few	TRBJ1-1	10	SASSDITEAF
TRBV5-1	NA	TRBJ2-7	12	ASSQTGQSYEQY
TRBV6-2/TRBV6-3	NA	TRBJ1-6	10	ARASGYSPLH
TRBV20-1	NA	TRBJ2-7	10	SAPSSVGEQY
TRBV12-3/TRBV12-4	few	TRBJ1-3	12	ASSTSGSGNTIY
TRBV11-2	NA	NA	12	ASSLELGRDEQF
TRBV15	NA	TRBJ1-2	12	ATSSDLTGGGYT
TRBV6-5	NA	TRBJ2-7	11	ASSYLVYYEQY
TRBV29-1	NA	TRBJ1-5	12	SVEDRGPNQPQH
TRBV10-3	few	TRBJ2-5	14	AISAARGEVQETQY
TRBV10-1	NA	TRBJ2-2	15	ASSGRGAGERTGELF
TRBV7-6	NA	TRBJ2-5	13	ASSNRAGVGETQY
TRBV7-9	many	TRBJ1-1	11	ASSRGRYTEAF
TRBV20-1	NA	TRBJ2-7	12	SAWTGTNSYEQY
TRBV29-1	many	TRBJ2-3	13	SAGTSGGGTDTQY
TRBV10-3	NA	TRBJ1-5	13	ASSYLTGRNQPQH
TRBV7-9	NA	TRBJ1-6	12	ASSRQGGISPLH
TRBV2	NA	TRBJ1-5	11	ASRPFGNQPQH
TRBV29-1	once	TRBJ1-1	11	SVARNWANVAF
TRBV5-6	NA	TRBJ2-2	12	ASSRQGKTGELF
TRBV10-3	NA	TRBJ2-3	10	AISESEGTQY
TRBV2	few	TRBJ1-5	12	ASSESWGLQPQH
TRBV7-2	few	TRBJ2-5	13	ASSLSPARRETQY
TRBV2	NA	TRBJ2-5	11	ASRKTGLETQY
TRBV10-3	NA	TRBJ1-1	11	AISGQGSAEAF
TRBV2	NA	TRBJ2-7	14	ASSPRTGLEAYEQY
TRBV20-1	few	TRBJ2-5	11	SASGRDQETQY
TRBV20-1	NA	TRBJ1-4	13	SARDSGRPGEKLF
TRBV7-7	NA	TRBJ1-1	13	ASSQTPAGNTEAF
TRBV19	NA	TRBJ1-5	14	ASSIYRTGTNQPQH
TRBV7-2	many	TRBJ1-3	11	ASSDERGNTIY
TRBV20-1	NA	TRBJ2-5	12	SATPAGTSETQY
TRBV5-1	NA	TRBJ1-5	15	ASSLAPGQGASQPQH
TRBV5-1	few	TRBJ2-5	13	ASSRTGREEETQY
TRBV7-9	NA	TRBJ1-2	10	ASSPGGGSYT
TRBV7-2	NA	TRBJ1-1	11	AWTLGQGSEAF
TRBV7-9	few	TRBJ2-2	12	ARDDRPNTGELF